This T cell receptor beta chain comes out of a study of blood T cells in healthy people across ages. Turning to the study itself: Researchers report that template switching captured about one barcoded beta molecule per two T cells.

Germline V lookup: CDR1 LGHNA, CDR2 YNFKEQ. V lost 0 bases and J 12 bases, leaving 14 bases between the germline ends. This CDR3 region has 13 residues. The authors ran a second PCR of roughly 6 to 11 cycles using a sample-barcoded 5' primer and a J-beta primer mix. A single record per CDR3 protein comes from TCRdb applying MiXCR to the 5' RACE reads. This repertoire shows 600,000 or so distinct CDR3 sequences, 40% to 50% found once; its top ten account for approximately 23%. Sequencing was done on a sample of blood. This chain uses TRBV4-2 with TRBJ1-1; perhaps TRBD1 as D (5 bases). The clonotype was recovered from a man aged 80 or over in good health. The CDR3 DNA is TGTGCCAGCAGCCAAGATAAGGGCAGGGAAACTTTCTTT. Protein: CASSQDKGRETFF.